The clone carrying this T cell receptor beta chain was recorded once. What it binds is unknown. The data were taken from a study of CD8 T cells in Susac syndrome. Germline values: CDR1 MNHEY, CDR2 SMNVEV (reference sequence). The CDR3 has 16 amino acids. V dropped 2 bases and J dropped 3 bases, with 14 bases sitting between them. General study results and limits: The number of individuals included in the study's TCR sequencing and HLA analysis was acknowledged as relatively small.

CD8+ and CD4+ T cells from blood underwent TCR beta sequencing, which was carried out in a high-throughput format. Reverse transcription of 0.5 to 1 ug RNA was performed with random hexamers. It was immunoSEQ multiplex PCR that amplified TCR beta CDR3 across 54 Vbeta and 13 Jbeta. TCRdb itself ran the immunoSEQ multiplex PCR reads through MiXCR, one entry per CDR3 protein. Among around 190,000 distinct CDR3 sequences listed, about 95% were seen once. The clonotype comes from a human donor in good health. Sequenced: CD4+ T cells from PBMCs. The chain uses TRBV27 and TRBJ2-1; TRBD2 might be the D (5 bases). The CDR3 loop reads CASSLKGVGNYNEQFF. DNA of the CDR3: TGTGCCAGCAGTTTAAAGGGAGTGGGGAACTACAATGAGCAGTTCTTC.